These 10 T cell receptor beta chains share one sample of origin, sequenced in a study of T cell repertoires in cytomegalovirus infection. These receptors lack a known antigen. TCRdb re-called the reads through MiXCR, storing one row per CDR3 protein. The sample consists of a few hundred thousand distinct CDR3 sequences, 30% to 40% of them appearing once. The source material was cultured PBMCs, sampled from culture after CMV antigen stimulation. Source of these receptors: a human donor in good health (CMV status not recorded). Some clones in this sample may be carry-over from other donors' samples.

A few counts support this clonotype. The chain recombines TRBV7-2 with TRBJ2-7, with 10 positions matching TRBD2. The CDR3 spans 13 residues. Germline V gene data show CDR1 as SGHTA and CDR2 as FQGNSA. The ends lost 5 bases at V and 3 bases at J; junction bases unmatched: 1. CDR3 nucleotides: TGTGCCAGCAGCCCTAGCGGGAGCTACGAGCAGTACGTC. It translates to CASSPSGSYEQYV.

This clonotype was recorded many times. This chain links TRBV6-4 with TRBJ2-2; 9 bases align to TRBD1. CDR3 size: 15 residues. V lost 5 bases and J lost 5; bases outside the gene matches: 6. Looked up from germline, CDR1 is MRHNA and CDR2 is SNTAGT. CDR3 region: CASSTGQGSTGELFF. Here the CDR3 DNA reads TGTGCCAGCAGTACGGGACAGGGCTCTACCGGGGAGCTGTTTTTT.

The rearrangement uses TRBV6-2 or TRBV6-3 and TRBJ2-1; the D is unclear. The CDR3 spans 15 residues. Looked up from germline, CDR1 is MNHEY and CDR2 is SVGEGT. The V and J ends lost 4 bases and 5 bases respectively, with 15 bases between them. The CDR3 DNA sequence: TGTGCCAGCAGTTTGTCGGCAGGATTAGACAATGAGCAGTTCTTC. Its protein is CASSLSAGLDNEQFF.

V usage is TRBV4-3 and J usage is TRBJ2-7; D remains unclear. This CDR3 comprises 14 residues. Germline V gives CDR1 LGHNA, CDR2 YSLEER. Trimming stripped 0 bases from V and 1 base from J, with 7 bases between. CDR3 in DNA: TGCGCCAGCAGCCAAGATCTGGAATCCTACGAGCAGTACTTC. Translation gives CASSQDLESYEQYF.

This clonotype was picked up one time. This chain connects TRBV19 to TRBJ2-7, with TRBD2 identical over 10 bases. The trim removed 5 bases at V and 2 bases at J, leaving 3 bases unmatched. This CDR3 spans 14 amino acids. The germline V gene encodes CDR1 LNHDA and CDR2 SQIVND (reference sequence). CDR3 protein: CASSVAGGPYEQYF. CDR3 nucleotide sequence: TGTGCCAGTAGTGTAGCGGGAGGCCCCTACGAGCAGTACTTC. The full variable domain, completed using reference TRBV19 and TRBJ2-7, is DGGITQSPKYLFRKEGQNVTLSCEQNLNHDAMYWYRQDPGQGLRLIYYSQIVNDFQKGDIAEGYSVSREKKESFPLTVTSAQKNPTAFYLCASSVAGGPYEQYFGPGTRLTVT.

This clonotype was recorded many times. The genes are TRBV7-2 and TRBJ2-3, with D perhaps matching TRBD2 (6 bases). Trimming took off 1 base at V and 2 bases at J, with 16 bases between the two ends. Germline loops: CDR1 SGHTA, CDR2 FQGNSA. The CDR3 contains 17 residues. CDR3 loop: CASSLEGRGWATDTQYF. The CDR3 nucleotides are TGTGCCAGCAGCTTAGAAGGTCGGGGGTGGGCCACAGATACGCAGTATTTT.

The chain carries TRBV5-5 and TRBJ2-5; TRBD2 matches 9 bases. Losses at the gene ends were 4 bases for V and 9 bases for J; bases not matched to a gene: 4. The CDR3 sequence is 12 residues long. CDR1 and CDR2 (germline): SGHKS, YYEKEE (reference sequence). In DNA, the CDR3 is TGTGCCAGCAGCCTCCAGCGGGAGGCCCAGTACTTC. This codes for CASSLQREAQYF.

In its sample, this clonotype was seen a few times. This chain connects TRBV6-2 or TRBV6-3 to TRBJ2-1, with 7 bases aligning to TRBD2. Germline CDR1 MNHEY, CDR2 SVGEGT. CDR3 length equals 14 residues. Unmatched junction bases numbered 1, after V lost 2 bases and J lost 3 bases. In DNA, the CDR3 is TGTGCCAGCAGTTACGCTAGCGGCTACAATGAGCAGTTCTTC. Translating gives CASSYASGYNEQFF.

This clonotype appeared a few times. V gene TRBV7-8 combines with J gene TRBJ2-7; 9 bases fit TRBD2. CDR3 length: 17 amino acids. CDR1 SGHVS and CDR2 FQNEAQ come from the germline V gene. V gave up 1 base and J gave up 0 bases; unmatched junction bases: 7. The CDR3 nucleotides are TGTGCCAGCAGCTTAGTTACTAGCGGGTGGAGCTCCTACGAGCAGTACTTC. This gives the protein CASSLVTSGWSSYEQYF.

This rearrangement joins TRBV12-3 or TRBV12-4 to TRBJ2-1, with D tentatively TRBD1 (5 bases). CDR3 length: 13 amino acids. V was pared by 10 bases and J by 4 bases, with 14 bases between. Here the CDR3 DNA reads TGTGCCACTAAACCCCAGGGTTACAATGAGCAGTTCTTC. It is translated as CATKPQGYNEQFF.